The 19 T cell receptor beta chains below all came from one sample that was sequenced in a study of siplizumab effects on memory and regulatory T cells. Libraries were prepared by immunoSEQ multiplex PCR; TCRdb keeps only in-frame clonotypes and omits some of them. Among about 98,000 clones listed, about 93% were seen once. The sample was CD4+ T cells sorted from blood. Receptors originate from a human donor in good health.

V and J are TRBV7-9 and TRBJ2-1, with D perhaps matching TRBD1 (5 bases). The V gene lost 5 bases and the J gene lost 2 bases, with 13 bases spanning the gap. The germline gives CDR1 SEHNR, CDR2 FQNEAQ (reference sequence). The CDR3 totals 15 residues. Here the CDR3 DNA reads TGTGCCAGCAGCCTCAGGGTTGGCACCTACAATGAGCAGTTCTTC. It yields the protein CASSLRVGTYNEQFF. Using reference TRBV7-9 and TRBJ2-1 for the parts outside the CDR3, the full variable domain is DTGVSQNPRHKITKRGQNVTFRCDPISEHNRLYWYRQTLGQGPEFLTYFQNEAQLEKSRLLSDRFSAERPKGSFSTLEIQRTEQGDSAMYLCASSLRVGTYNEQFFGPGTRLTVL.

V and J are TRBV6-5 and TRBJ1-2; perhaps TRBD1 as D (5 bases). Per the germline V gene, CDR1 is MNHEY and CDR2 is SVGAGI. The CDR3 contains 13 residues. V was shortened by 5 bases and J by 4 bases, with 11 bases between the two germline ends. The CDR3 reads CASSGGAGYGYTF. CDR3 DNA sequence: TGTGCCAGCAGTGGTGGGGCGGGCTATGGCTACACCTTC.

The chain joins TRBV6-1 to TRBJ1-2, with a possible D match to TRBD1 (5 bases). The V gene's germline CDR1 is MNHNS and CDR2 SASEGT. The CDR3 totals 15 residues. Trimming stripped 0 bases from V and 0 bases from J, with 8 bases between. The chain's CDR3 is CASSEATGPNYGYTF. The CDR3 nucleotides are TGTGCCAGCAGTGAAGCAACAGGCCCTAACTATGGCTACACCTTC.

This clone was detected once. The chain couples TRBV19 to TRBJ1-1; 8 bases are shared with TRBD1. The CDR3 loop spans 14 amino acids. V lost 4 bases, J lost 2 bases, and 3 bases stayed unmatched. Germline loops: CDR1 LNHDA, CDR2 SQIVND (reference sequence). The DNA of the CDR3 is TGTGCCAGTAGTAAGACAGGGGTTAACACTGAAGCTTTCTTT. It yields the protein CASSKTGVNTEAFF.

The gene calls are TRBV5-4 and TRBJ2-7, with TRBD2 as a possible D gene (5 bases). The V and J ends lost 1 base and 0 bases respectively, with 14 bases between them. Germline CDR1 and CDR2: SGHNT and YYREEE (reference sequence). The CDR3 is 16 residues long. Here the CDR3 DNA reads TGTGCCAGCAGCTTGCCGCCTAGCTCGAGCTCCTACGAGCAGTACTTC. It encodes CASSLPPSSSSYEQYF.

The chain's CDR3 is CAWGLSGARTTGELFF. DNA of the CDR3: TGTGCCTGGGGATTGTCCGGTGCTCGGACCACCGGGGAGCTGTTTTTT. The chain carries TRBV30 and TRBJ2-2; D gene ambiguous. This CDR3 comprises 16 residues. V shed 5 bases and J shed 4 bases, with 20 bases lying between them. Germline V CDR1 and CDR2: GTSNPN, SVGIG (reference sequence). The full variable domain, completed using reference TRBV30 and TRBJ2-2, is SQTIHQWPATLVQPVGSPLSLECTVEGTSNPNLYWYRQAAGRGLQLLFYSVGIGQISSEVPQNLSASRPQDRQFILSSKKLLLSDSGFYLCAWGLSGARTTGELFFGEGSRLTVL.

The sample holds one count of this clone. CDR3 sequence reads: CASENDRNSPLHF. DNA for the CDR3: TGTGCCAGCGAAAACGACAGGAATTCACCCCTCCACTTT. This chain links TRBV6-1 with TRBJ1-6, with D perhaps matching TRBD1 (6 bases). V was trimmed by 8 bases and J by 7 bases, leaving 12 bases between them. CDR1 is MNHNS, CDR2 SASEGT, per germline. This CDR3 spans 13 amino acids.

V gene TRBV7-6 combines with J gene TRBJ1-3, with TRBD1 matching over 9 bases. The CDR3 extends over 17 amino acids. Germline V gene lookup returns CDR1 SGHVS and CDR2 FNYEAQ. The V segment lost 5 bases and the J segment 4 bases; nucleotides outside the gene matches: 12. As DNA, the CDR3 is TGTGCCAGCAGCCTAGGGACAGGGAAGAATTTCGGAAACACCATATATTTT. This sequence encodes CASSLGTGKNFGNTIYF.

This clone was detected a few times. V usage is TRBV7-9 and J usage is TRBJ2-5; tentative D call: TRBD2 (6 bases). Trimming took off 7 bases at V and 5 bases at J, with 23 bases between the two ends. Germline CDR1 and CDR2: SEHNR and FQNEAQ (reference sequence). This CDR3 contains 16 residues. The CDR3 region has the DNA TGTGCCAGCACGAGTCCCCAACGGGGCCTAGCGGAGACCCAGTACTTC. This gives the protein CASTSPQRGLAETQYF.

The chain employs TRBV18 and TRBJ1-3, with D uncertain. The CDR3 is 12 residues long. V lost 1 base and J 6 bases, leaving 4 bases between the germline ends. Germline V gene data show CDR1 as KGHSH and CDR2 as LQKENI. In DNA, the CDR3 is TGTGCCAGCTCACCACAGGAAAACACCATATATTTT. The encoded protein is CASSPQENTIYF.

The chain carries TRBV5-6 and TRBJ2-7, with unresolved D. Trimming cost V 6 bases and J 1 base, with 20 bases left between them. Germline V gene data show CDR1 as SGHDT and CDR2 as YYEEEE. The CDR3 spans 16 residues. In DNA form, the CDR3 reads TGTGCCAGCACCCAGGTCGGTAGACCGAGATCCTACGAGCAGTACTTC. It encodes CASTQVGRPRSYEQYF. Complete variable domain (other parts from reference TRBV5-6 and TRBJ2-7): DAGVTQSPTHLIKTRGQQVTLRCSPKSGHDTVSWYQQALGQGPQFIFQYYEEEERQRGNFPDRFSGHQFPNYSSELNVNALLLGDSALYLCASTQVGRPRSYEQYFGPGTRLTVT.

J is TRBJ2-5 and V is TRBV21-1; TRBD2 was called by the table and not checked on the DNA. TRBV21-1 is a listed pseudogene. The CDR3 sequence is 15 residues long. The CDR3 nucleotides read TGTGCCAGCAGCAAAGCGCCCTTGAGAAAAGAGACCCAGTACTTC. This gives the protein CASSKAPLRKETQYF.

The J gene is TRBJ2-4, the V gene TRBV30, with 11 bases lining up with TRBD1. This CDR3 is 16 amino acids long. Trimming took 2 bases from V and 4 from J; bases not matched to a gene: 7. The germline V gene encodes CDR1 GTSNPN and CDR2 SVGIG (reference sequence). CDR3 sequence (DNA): TGTGCCTGGAGTTGGGACAGGGGGGGGCCTAAAAACATTCAGTACTTC. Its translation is CAWSWDRGGPKNIQYF.

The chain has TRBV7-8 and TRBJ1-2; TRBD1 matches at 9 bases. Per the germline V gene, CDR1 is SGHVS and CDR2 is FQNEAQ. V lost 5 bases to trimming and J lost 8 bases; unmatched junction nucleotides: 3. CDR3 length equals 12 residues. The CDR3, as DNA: TGTGCCAGCAGCCCGACAGGGGGGGGCTACACCTTC. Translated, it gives CASSPTGGGYTF.

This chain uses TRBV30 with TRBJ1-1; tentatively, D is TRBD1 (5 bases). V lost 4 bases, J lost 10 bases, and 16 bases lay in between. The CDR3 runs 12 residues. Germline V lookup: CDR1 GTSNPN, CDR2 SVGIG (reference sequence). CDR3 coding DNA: TGTGCCTGGACTCGGGACCCAGGGCCAGCTTTCTTT. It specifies CAWTRDPGPAFF.

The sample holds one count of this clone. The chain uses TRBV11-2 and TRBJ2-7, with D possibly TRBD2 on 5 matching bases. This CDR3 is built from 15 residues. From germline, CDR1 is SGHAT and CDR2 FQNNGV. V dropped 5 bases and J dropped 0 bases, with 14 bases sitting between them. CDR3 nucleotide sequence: TGTGCCAGCAGCAGAGGGTTTGTCAGCTCCTACGAGCAGTACTTC. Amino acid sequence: CASSRGFVSSYEQYF.

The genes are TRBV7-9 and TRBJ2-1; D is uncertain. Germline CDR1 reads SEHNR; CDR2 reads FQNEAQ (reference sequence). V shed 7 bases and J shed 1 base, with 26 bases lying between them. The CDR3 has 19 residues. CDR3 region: CASTPIKRANYSSYNEQFF. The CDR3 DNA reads TGTGCCAGCACCCCAATTAAGCGTGCAAATTATAGTTCCTACAATGAGCAGTTCTTC.

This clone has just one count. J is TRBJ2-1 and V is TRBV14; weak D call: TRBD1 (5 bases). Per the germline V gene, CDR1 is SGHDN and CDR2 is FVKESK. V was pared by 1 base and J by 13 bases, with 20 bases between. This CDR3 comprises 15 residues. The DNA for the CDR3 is TGTGCCAGCAGCCAAGGTGGTCGACAGTATCTTTCCCAGTTCTTC. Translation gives CASSQGGRQYLSQFF.

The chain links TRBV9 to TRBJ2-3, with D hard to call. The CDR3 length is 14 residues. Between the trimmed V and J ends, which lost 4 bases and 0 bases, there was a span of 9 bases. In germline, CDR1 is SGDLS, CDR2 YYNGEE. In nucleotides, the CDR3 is TGTGCCAGCAGCTTCCATCCCAGCACAGATACGCAGTATTTT. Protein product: CASSFHPSTDTQYF.